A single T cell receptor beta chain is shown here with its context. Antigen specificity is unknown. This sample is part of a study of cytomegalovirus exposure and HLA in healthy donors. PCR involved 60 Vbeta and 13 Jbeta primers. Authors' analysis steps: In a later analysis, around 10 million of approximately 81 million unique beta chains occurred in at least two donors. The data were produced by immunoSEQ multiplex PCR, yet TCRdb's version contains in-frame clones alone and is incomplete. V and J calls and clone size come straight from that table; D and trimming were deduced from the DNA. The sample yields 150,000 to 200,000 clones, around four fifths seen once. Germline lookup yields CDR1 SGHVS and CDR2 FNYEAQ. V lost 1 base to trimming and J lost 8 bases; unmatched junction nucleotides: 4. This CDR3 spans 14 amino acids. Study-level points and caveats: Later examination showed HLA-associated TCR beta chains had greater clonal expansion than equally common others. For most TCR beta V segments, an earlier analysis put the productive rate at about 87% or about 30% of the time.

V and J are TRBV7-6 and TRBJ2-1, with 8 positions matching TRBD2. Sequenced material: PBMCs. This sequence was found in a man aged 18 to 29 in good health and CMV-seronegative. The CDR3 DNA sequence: TGTGCCAGCAGCTTAGGCGGGAGGAGCGATGAGCAGTTCTTC. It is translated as CASSLGGRSDEQFF.